The 2 T cell receptor beta chains in this list originate from one sample, sequenced in a study of CXCR3-negative and CXCR3-positive naive CD8 T cells. With UMI labels, 5' RACE was used to prepare the TRB cDNA libraries. TCRdb reanalyzed the 5' RACE reads, giving one entry per CDR3 protein sequence and no DNA. The sample data list more than 35,000 distinct CDR3 sequences. The sequenced sample was memory CD8+ T cells from blood. The source is a human donor in good health. Some clones in this sample may be carry-over from other donors' samples.

The chain carries TRBV14 and TRBJ2-3; TCRdb indicates TRBD1, and absent DNA this call remains unverified. The germline V gene encodes CDR1 SGHDN and CDR2 FVKESK. The CDR3 covers 16 residues. The CDR3 loop is CASSPQPWTGTDTQYF.

The V gene is TRBV28, the J gene TRBJ2-2. Per the germline V gene, CDR1 is MDHEN and CDR2 is SYDVKM. The CDR3 covers 11 residues. CDR3 in amino acids: CASSLAGELFF. Filled out from reference TRBV28 and TRBJ2-2, the complete variable domain reads DVKVTQSSRYLVKRTGEKVFLECVQDMDHENMFWYRQDPGLGLRLIYFSYDVKMKEKGDIPEGYSVSREKKERFSLILESASTNQTSMYLCASSLAGELFFGEGSRLTVL.